These 24 T cell receptor beta chains were sequenced from one sample in a study of OX40 agonist ivuxolimab in advanced cancers. Produced via immunoSEQ multiplex PCR; TCRdb's table is partial and in-frame only. There are fewer than 120,000 clones in the sample; approximately 89% occur only once, and 0.27% lies in the top ten. Sequenced material: CD4+ or CD8+ T cells sorted from blood, taken in a trial of the OX40 agonist ivuxolimab. The receptors were sampled from an adult with an advanced solid tumor such as melanoma, head and neck, liver or kidney cancer.

The chain couples TRBV30 to TRBJ1-6; 8 bases agree with TRBD1. This CDR3 contains 14 residues. V was pared by 1 base and J by 8 bases, with 4 bases of the junction left unmatched. Germline values: CDR1 GTSNPN, CDR2 SVGIG (reference sequence). Here the CDR3 reads CAWSEGTGDSPLHF. The CDR3 coding sequence is TGTGCCTGGAGTGAAGGGACAGGTGATTCACCCCTCCACTTT.

The rearrangement links TRBV5-1 to TRBJ2-5; D unclear. This CDR3 has 14 amino acids. Germline V gene sequence: CDR1 SGHRS, CDR2 YFSETQ. The germline V and J ends were trimmed by 0 bases and 2 bases, with 8 bases remaining between them. CDR3 region: CASSLVSRQETQYF. CDR3 bases: TGCGCCAGCAGCTTGGTTTCCAGGCAAGAGACCCAGTACTTC. The whole variable domain, remainder taken from reference TRBV5-1 and TRBJ2-5, is KAGVTQTPRYLIKTRGQQVTLSCSPISGHRSVSWYQQTPGQGLQFLFEYFSETQRNKGNFPGRFSGRQFSNSRSEMNVSTLELGDSALYLCASSLVSRQETQYFGPGTRLLVL.

The rearrangement uses TRBV5-1 and TRBJ1-1, with D perhaps matching TRBD1 (6 bases). V was cut by 0 bases and J by 2 bases, with 11 bases left in between. CDR3 length: 15 amino acids. Germline CDR1 reads SGHRS; CDR2 reads YFSETQ. As DNA, the CDR3 is TGCGCCAGCAGCTTGGAAGGGACACGAAACACTGAAGCTTTCTTT. This codes for CASSLEGTRNTEAFF.

This rearrangement joins TRBV2 to TRBJ1-2; TRBD1 might be the D (6 bases). Germline CDR1 reads SNHLY; CDR2 reads FYNNEI. The V end lost 8 bases, the J end lost 2 bases, and 21 bases lay between the germline ends. CDR3 size: 16 residues. CDR3 coding DNA: TGTGCCAGCCTAAGGGACACACTACAGGGAAACTATGGCTACACCTTC. This translates into CASLRDTLQGNYGYTF.

As concerns this clone: Other DNA sequences in the same sample also yield this CDR3. This chain joins TRBV7-3 and TRBJ1-1, with D perhaps TRBD1 (5 bases). The germline V and J ends were trimmed by 2 bases and 2 bases, with 6 bases remaining between them. Germline CDR1 and CDR2: SGHTA and FQGTGA. There are 13 residues in the CDR3. For the CDR3, the DNA is TGTGCCAGCAGCTTAGACAGCAACACTGAAGCTTTCTTT. This sequence encodes CASSLDSNTEAFF.

This chain joins TRBV10-3 and TRBJ1-4; 8 bases map to TRBD1. CDR3 length equals 14 residues. V was pared by 6 bases and J by 5 bases, with 5 bases of the junction left unmatched. Germline V lookup: CDR1 ENHRY, CDR2 SYGVKD. The CDR3, as DNA: TGTGCCATCAGGAAGGACAGGGAGAATGAAAAACTGTTTTTT. Protein product: CAIRKDRENEKLFF.

Written as DNA, the CDR3 is TGTGCCAGCAGTGCTCGGACAGGGAACACTGAAGCTTTCTTT. Its protein product is CASSARTGNTEAFF. The chain is built from TRBV2 and TRBJ1-1; 7 bases fit TRBD1. The junction had 3 bases not matched to a gene; V was cut back by 4 bases and J by 1 base. This CDR3 is 14 amino acids long. Germline CDR1 SNHLY, CDR2 FYNNEI. The variable domain in full, completed from reference TRBV2 and TRBJ1-1, reads EPEVTQTPSHQVTQMGQEVILRCVPISNHLYFYWYRQILGQKVEFLVSFYNNEISEKSEIFDDQFSVERPDGSNFTLKIRSTKLEDSAMYFCASSARTGNTEAFFGQGTRLTVV.

This clone is a singleton in its sample. V is TRBV5-8 and J is TRBJ1-2, with 10 bases matching TRBD1. The CDR3 runs to 16 residues. Per the germline V gene, CDR1 is SGHTS and CDR2 is YDEGEE. V lost 7 bases to trimming and J lost 3 bases; unmatched junction nucleotides: 12. The CDR3 loop is CASPLPRTGGYYGYTF. In DNA form, the CDR3 reads TGTGCCAGCCCTCTTCCCCGGACAGGGGGATACTATGGCTACACCTTC. The full variable domain, completed using reference TRBV5-8 and TRBJ1-2, is EAGVTQSPTHLIKTRGQQATLRCSPISGHTSVYWYQQALGLGLQFLLWYDEGEERNRGNFPPRFSGRQFPNYSSELNVNALELEDSALYLCASPLPRTGGYYGYTFGSGTRLTVV.

CDR3 protein: CASNRQETNQPQHF. Written as DNA, the CDR3 is TGTGCCAGTAACCGACAGGAGACCAATCAGCCCCAGCATTTT. The rearrangement uses TRBV6-1 and TRBJ1-5, with a tentative D call TRBD1 (6 bases). This CDR3 region has 14 residues. Germline assignment: CDR1 MNHNS and CDR2 SASEGT. Between the trimmed V and J ends, which lost 9 bases and 3 bases, there was a span of 15 bases.

V and J are TRBV25-1 and TRBJ2-7; possibly TRBD1 for D (6 bases). CDR1 and CDR2 from the germline V gene are MGHDK and SYGVNS. The CDR3 totals 15 residues. The V gene lost 4 bases and the J gene lost 0 bases, with 13 bases spanning the gap. The CDR3 DNA follows: TGTGCCAGCAGTGGGGGGCTCCAGAGCTCCTACGAGCAGTACTTC. Amino acid sequence: CASSGGLQSSYEQYF.

The chain couples TRBV5-1 to TRBJ2-3; D is undetermined. Germline lookup yields CDR1 SGHRS and CDR2 YFSETQ. CDR3 length: 13 amino acids. V dropped 0 bases and J dropped 4 bases, with 6 bases sitting between them. CDR3 sequence: CASSLDYSDTQYF. The CDR3 coding sequence is TGCGCCAGCAGCTTGGACTACTCAGATACGCAGTATTTT. Drawing the rest from reference TRBV5-1 and TRBJ2-3, the complete variable domain is KAGVTQTPRYLIKTRGQQVTLSCSPISGHRSVSWYQQTPGQGLQFLFEYFSETQRNKGNFPGRFSGRQFSNSRSEMNVSTLELGDSALYLCASSLDYSDTQYFGPGTRLTVL.

The CDR3 DNA reads TGCGCCAGCGCCACGGGACTAGCAGACACAGATACGCAGTATTTT. This sequence encodes CASATGLADTDTQYF. The genes are TRBV5-1 and TRBJ2-3; 9 nucleotides match TRBD2. The germline CDR1 and CDR2 sequences are SGHRS and YFSETQ. Trimming cost V 7 bases and J 2 bases; bases outside gene matches: 8. The CDR3 runs 15 residues.

The chain recombines TRBV30 with TRBJ1-2; perhaps TRBD1 as D (5 bases). The germline CDR1 and CDR2 sequences are GTSNPN and SVGIG (reference sequence). V dropped 8 bases and J dropped 8 bases, with 24 bases sitting between them. The length of the CDR3 is 14 residues. CDR3 amino acids: CAKNMNRGEGGYTF. The CDR3 DNA sequence: TGTGCCAAAAATATGAATCGGGGAGAGGGGGGCTACACCTTC.

This chain connects TRBV9 to TRBJ1-2, with 7 bases identical to TRBD1. J was trimmed by 7 bases and V by 3 bases; bases with no gene match: 3. Germline lookup yields CDR1 SGDLS and CDR2 YYNGEE. CDR3 length: 12 amino acids. This CDR3 reads CASSGQGGGYTF. CDR3 coding DNA: TGTGCCAGCAGCGGACAGGGTGGTGGCTACACCTTC.

V and J are TRBV18 and TRBJ1-2; tentatively, D is TRBD1 (6 bases). Germline CDR1 KGHSH, CDR2 LQKENI. The CDR3 sequence is 16 residues long. V shed 5 bases and J shed 0 bases, with 16 bases lying between them. The CDR3 region is CASSSRQEIANYGYTF. The CDR3 DNA is TGTGCCAGCTCATCCCGACAGGAGATCGCTAACTATGGCTACACCTTC.

The chain couples TRBV14 to TRBJ2-3, with a weak D call TRBD1 (5 bases). The CDR3 loop spans 16 amino acids. CDR1 is SGHDN and CDR2 is FVKESK in the germline V gene. V gave up 2 bases and J gave up 3 bases, with 15 bases separating them. The CDR3 bases are TGTGCCAGCAGCCAATCCCCTACCAGGGCAACAGATACGCAGTATTTT. Translation: CASSQSPTRATDTQYF.

The chain is built from TRBV27 and TRBJ2-7; D perhaps matches TRBD2 (6 bases). The germline gives CDR1 MNHEY, CDR2 SMNVEV (reference sequence). This CDR3 comprises 14 residues. The germline V and J ends were trimmed by 3 bases and 7 bases, with 16 bases remaining between them. As DNA, the CDR3 is TGTGCCAGCAGTTTTTACGGGAGCCGAGGGGAGCAGTACTTC. Protein sequence: CASSFYGSRGEQYF.

This chain connects TRBV2 to TRBJ2-3; TRBD2 aligns across 7 bases. The germline V gene has CDR1 SNHLY and CDR2 FYNNEI. Losses at the gene ends were 0 bases for V and 3 bases for J; bases not matched to a gene: 6. The CDR3 contains 16 residues. CDR3 bases: TGTGCCAGCAGTGAAGCAAGGAGACTAGCAACAGATACGCAGTATTTT. Amino acid sequence: CASSEARRLATDTQYF.

This clone occurred once. The rearrangement uses TRBV27 and TRBJ2-4; a weak D match, TRBD2 (5 bases). Germline V gene sequence: CDR1 MNHEY, CDR2 SMNVEV (reference sequence). Trimming stripped 6 bases from V and 0 bases from J, with 12 bases between. The CDR3 has 15 amino acids. The DNA for the CDR3 is TGTGCCAGCAGGACCGCGGGCCTAGCCAAAAACATTCAGTACTTC. Its protein is CASRTAGLAKNIQYF.

The rearrangement joins TRBV7-8 to TRBJ2-1; 7 positions match TRBD1. J lost 8 bases, V lost 6 bases, and 10 bases had no gene match. CDR3 size: 14 residues. The germline V gene encodes CDR1 SGHVS and CDR2 FQNEAQ. In DNA form, the CDR3 reads TGTGCCAGCAGTTCAACGACAGGGACGCATGAGCAGTTCTTC. As protein: CASSSTTGTHEQFF. Full variable domain (remainder filled in from reference TRBV7-8 and TRBJ2-1): GAGVSQSPRYKVAKRGQDVALRCDPISGHVSLFWYQQALGQGPEFLTYFQNEAQLDKSGLPSDRFFAERPEGSVSTLKIQRTQQEDSAVYLCASSSTTGTHEQFFGPGTRLTVL.

V usage is TRBV28 and J usage is TRBJ1-2; no firm D call. This CDR3 comprises 15 residues. V lost 6 bases and J 4 bases, leaving 18 bases between the germline ends. Germline V gives CDR1 MDHEN, CDR2 SYDVKM. CDR3 sequence (DNA): TGTGCCAGCAGGTCCTCTCCCTCGGCATTCTATGGCTACACCTTC. Encoded protein: CASRSSPSAFYGYTF.

The chain recombines TRBV30 with TRBJ1-6; the D gene is possibly TRBD1 (6 bases). V gave up 4 bases and J gave up 6 bases, with 16 bases separating them. This CDR3 is built from 15 residues. CDR1 is GTSNPN and CDR2 is SVGIG in the germline V gene (reference sequence). The CDR3 loop reads CAWTLVGAGNSPLHF. The DNA of the CDR3 is TGTGCCTGGACCCTTGTGGGGGCAGGTAATTCACCCCTCCACTTT.

This sequence joins TRBV14 and TRBJ1-6; no definite D call. V gave up 0 bases and J gave up 10 bases, with 10 bases separating them. Germline-derived CDR1 and CDR2 are SGHDN and FVKESK. CDR3 length: 14 amino acids. The CDR3 sequence is CASSQDRLGSPLHF. DNA for the CDR3: TGTGCCAGCAGCCAAGACCGGCTAGGGTCACCCCTCCACTTT. Supplemented by reference TRBV14 and TRBJ1-6, the full variable domain reads EAGVTQFPSHSVIEKGQTVTLRCDPISGHDNLYWYRRVMGKEIKFLLHFVKESKQDESGMPNNRFLAERTGGTYSTLKVQPAELEDSGVYFCASSQDRLGSPLHFGNGTRLTVT.

In this sample, this clone turned up a few times. The chain joins TRBV30 to TRBJ2-2; D unresolved. Germline loops: CDR1 GTSNPN, CDR2 SVGIG (reference sequence). Trimming left V 1 base short and J 2 bases short, with 8 bases between. This CDR3 is 14 amino acids long. The CDR3 DNA follows: TGTGCCTGGAGTGCCTCAAGAAACACCGGGGAGCTGTTTTTT. Translating it yields CAWSASRNTGELFF.